This TCR beta chain derives from a study of beta chain features in type 1 diabetes. Background on the study: About 110 million sorted cells were examined across all samples.

This clone was counted a few times. Antigen unknown. Populations obtained by sorting all exceeded 95% purity. Study results and caveats: In every one of the four CD4+ subsets, TCRB CDR3s were moderately but significantly shorter in Type 1 diabetes patients.

The entirety of the isolated RNA underwent reverse transcription, so expressed TCRB transcripts were sequenced. Method: immunoSEQ multiplex PCR; TCRdb's copy keeps in-frame clones and lacks some. The sample gives about 620,000 clones, around a sixth of which show up once; about 0.086% is in the top ten. The CDR3 length is 17 residues. Per germline, CDR1 SEHNR and CDR2 FQNEAQ (reference sequence). V dropped 4 bases and J dropped 4; count of bases not matched to a gene: 8. The rearrangement uses TRBV7-9 and TRBJ2-3; 13 bases fit TRBD2. Material: naive CD4+ T cells from blood. The receptor was derived from a man aged 18 to 29 in good health. The CDR3 DNA reads TGTGCCAGCAGCTCTAGCCGCGGGACTAGCGGGGCAGATACGCAGTATTTT. This translates into CASSSSRGTSGADTQYF. Full variable domain (rest looked up from reference TRBV7-9 and TRBJ2-3): DTGVSQNPRHKITKRGQNVTFRCDPISEHNRLYWYRQTLGQGPEFLTYFQNEAQLEKSRLLSDRFSAERPKGSFSTLEIQRTEQGDSAMYLCASSSSRGTSGADTQYFGPGTRLTVL.